The 26 T cell receptor beta chains reported below all come from one sample, sequenced in a study of T cell clonality in common variable immunodeficiency. Produced via immunoSEQ multiplex PCR; TCRdb's table is partial and in-frame only. Altogether about 60,000 clones were found in the sample, and no singletons occur. The source material was peripheral blood mononuclear cells. These receptors all come from a person aged 18 to 70 in good health.

This clone was seen at least ten times. Mismatch with germline at one junction end may stem from a read error. With the read ending 3 residues before the CDR3 end, the germline J gene is used to fill in that end. This chain connects TRBV4-2 to TRBJ2-7; maybe TRBD1 (5 bases). This CDR3 is built from 17 residues. CDR1 is LGHNA, CDR2 YNFKEQ, per germline. Here the CDR3 reads CASSQEYRGSLPYEQYF. The sequenced CDR3 bases are TGCGCCAGCAGCCAAGAGTATAGGGGCAGCCTTCCCTACGAG.

This clone has ten or more counts. The read gets to within 3 residues of the CDR3 end, and the germline J gene fills in the rest. V and J are TRBV20-1 and TRBJ2-7; D perhaps matches TRBD2 (7 bases). This CDR3 has 14 residues. The ends were cut back, 8 bases at V and 1 base at J, with 18 bases in the middle. Germline loops: CDR1 DFQATT, CDR2 SNEGSKA (reference sequence). The chain's CDR3 is CSSQSGGASYEQYF. The covered CDR3 bases are TGCAGTTCTCAGTCGGGGGGCGCTTCCTACGAG.

This clone appeared many times. Read sequence stops 3 residues before the CDR3 end, and the germline J gene provides the missing end. The chain is built from TRBV2 and TRBJ2-3; TRBD1 matches 8 bases. Germline V CDR1 and CDR2: SNHLY, FYNNEI. J was trimmed by 0 bases and V by 8 bases; bases with no gene match: 19. CDR3 length: 19 residues. The CDR3 region is CASEVFGTGAGGSTDTQYF. CDR3 DNA (partial): TGTGCCAGCGAAGTCTTCGGGACAGGAGCAGGCGGGAGCACAGATACG. The entire variable domain, with the rest obtained from reference TRBV2 and TRBJ2-3, is as follows: EPEVTQTPSHQVTQMGQEVILRCVPISNHLYFYWYRQILGQKVEFLVSFYNNEISEKSEIFDDQFSVERPDGSNFTLKIRSTKLEDSAMYFCASEVFGTGAGGSTDTQYFGPGTRLTVL.

About this clone itself: The read terminates 3 residues before the CDR3 end, so the remaining end is supplied by the germline J gene. The V and J genes are TRBV7-9 and TRBJ2-5; 10 positions match TRBD1. With 4 bases clipped from V and 6 bases from J, the junction kept 8 bases outside the gene matches. The CDR3 totals 15 residues. The germline CDR1 and CDR2 sequences are SEHNR and FQNEAQ (reference sequence). The CDR3 region is CASSSGQGILQTQYF. The sequenced part of the CDR3 DNA is TGTGCCAGCAGCTCGGGACAGGGGATCCTGCAGACC.

This clone appeared many times. The missing CDR3 end, 3 residues past where the read stops, is filled in from the germline J gene. The chain employs TRBV9 and TRBJ2-2; 13 bases fit TRBD2. The CDR3 has 16 residues. Germline V gene data show CDR1 as SGDLS and CDR2 as YYNGEE. J was trimmed by 4 bases and V by 0 bases; bases with no gene match: 0. The DNA read from the CDR3 is TGTGCCAGCAGCGTAGGACTAGCGGGAGGCACCGGGGAG. Translating it yields CASSVGLAGGTGE. The entire CDR3 protein reads CASSVGLAGGTGELFF. The complete variable domain, with remaining parts taken from reference TRBV9 and TRBJ2-2, reads DSGVTQTPKHLITATGQRVTLRCSPRSGDLSVYWYQQSLDQGLQFLIQYYNGEERAKGNILERFSAQQFPDLHSELNLSSLELGDSALYFCASSVGLAGGTGELFFGEGSRLTVL.

This clone occurred many times. From the germline J gene comes the end of the CDR3, since the read stops 3 residues before it. The V and J genes are TRBV5-1 and TRBJ2-2; 8 nucleotides agree with TRBD1. Germline CDR1 reads SGHRS; CDR2 reads YFSETQ. CDR3 size: 15 residues. The J segment lost 4 bases and the V segment lost 9 bases, leaving 11 bases of the junction unmatched. CDR3: CATRSGTGGTGELFF. The CDR3 bases that were read are TGCGCCACCCGCTCCGGGACAGGAGGCACCGGGGAG.

CDR3 bases read: TGTGCCAGTAGCCCCGGACAGGGCACTAATGAAAAA. Encoded protein: CASSPGQGTNEK. The whole CDR3 protein reads CASSPGQGTNEKLFF. This chain joins TRBV19 and TRBJ1-4; TRBD1 agrees at 8 bases. Read data end 3 residues before the CDR3 end; the end is taken from the germline J gene. Trimming at V came to 6 bases and at J to 2 bases, leaving 5 bases not matched to a gene. The CDR3 has 15 amino acids. Germline V gene lookup returns CDR1 LNHDA and CDR2 SQIVND (reference sequence).

This clone was counted many times. From the germline J gene comes the end of the CDR3, since the read stops 3 residues before it. The chain couples TRBV18 to TRBJ2-5; no reliable D call. CDR3 length: 12 amino acids. V dropped 3 bases and J dropped 2 bases, with 4 bases sitting between them. Germline CDR1 is KGHSH and CDR2 is LQKENI. The CDR3 bases that were read are TGTGCCAGCTCACCGCAGCAAGAGACC. Residues: CASSPQQET. The entire CDR3 protein is CASSPQQETQYF.

This clone was recorded at least ten times. The read falls 3 residues short of the CDR3 end, and the missing part is taken from the germline J gene. The J gene is TRBJ1-1, the V gene TRBV7-9, with 7 bases that match TRBD1. This CDR3 comprises 13 residues. From germline, CDR1 is SEHNR and CDR2 FQNEAQ (reference sequence). CDR3 sequence reads: CASSRGQDIGAFF. The covered CDR3 bases are TGTGCCAGCAGCCGAGGACAGGACATTGGA.

There are many counts of this clone. Read coverage stops 3 residues before the CDR3 terminus; the germline J gene supplies the remainder. This rearrangement joins TRBV20-1 to TRBJ2-3; D is possibly TRBD1 (6 bases). The CDR3 is made up of 13 amino acids. Trimming removed 4 bases from V and 6 bases from J, with 14 bases in between. Germline V lookup: CDR1 DFQATT, CDR2 SNEGSKA (reference sequence). CDR3 in amino acids: CSAIVQGRDTQYF. Partial CDR3 DNA: TGCAGTGCTATCGTACAGGGTCGCGATACG.

This clone has a count of ten or more. The CDR3 is cut off 3 residues early in the read; its end comes from the germline J gene. The chain joins TRBV30 to TRBJ1-4; D might be TRBD1 (6 bases). There are 15 residues in the CDR3. The V gene lost 3 bases and the J gene lost 2 bases, with 13 bases spanning the gap. Germline V CDR1 and CDR2: GTSNPN, SVGIG (reference sequence). CDR3: CAWSSTGCTNEKLFF. The CDR3 bases that were read are TGTGCCTGGAGCTCCACAGGGTGCACTAATGAAAAA.

This clone was recorded many times. The read terminates 3 residues before the CDR3 end, so the remaining end is supplied by the germline J gene. This chain links TRBV10-3 with TRBJ1-2; 10 positions match TRBD1. Germline values: CDR1 ENHRY, CDR2 SYGVKD. The CDR3 loop spans 16 amino acids. With 6 bases clipped from V and 5 bases from J, the junction kept 12 bases outside the gene matches. The sequenced part of the CDR3 DNA is TGTGCCATCAGCCCACAGAGACAGGGGGCTGGATATGGC. Translation gives CAISPQRQGAGYG. The CDR3 in full is CAISPQRQGAGYGYTF.

This clone occurred many times. The read halts 3 residues ahead of the CDR3 end, with the missing end drawn from the germline J gene. The rearrangement links TRBV5-6 to TRBJ2-7; D unresolved. The CDR3 loop spans 14 amino acids. The ends were cut back, 0 bases at V and 2 bases at J, with 9 bases in the middle. Germline V CDR1 and CDR2: SGHDT, YYEEEE. This CDR3 reads CASSLDGSAYEQYF. CDR3 DNA, as far as it was read: TGTGCCAGCAGCTTGGATGGCTCTGCCTACGAG.

This clone was counted between two and nine times. The read terminates 3 residues before the CDR3 end, so the remaining end is supplied by the germline J gene. J is TRBJ2-5 and V is TRBV18; D is unresolved. The CDR3 extends over 13 amino acids. The germline V gene has CDR1 KGHSH and CDR2 LQKENI. CDR3 loop: CASSPPGDGTQYF. The CDR3 DNA, read in part, is TGTGCCAGCTCACCACCGGGCGACGGTACC.

This clone was recorded many times. The read falls 3 residues short of the CDR3 end, and the missing part is taken from the germline J gene. The chain employs TRBV29-1 and TRBJ2-1, with 13 nucleotides matching TRBD2. There are 18 residues in the CDR3. The junction had 9 bases not matched to a gene; V was cut back by 2 bases and J by 2 bases. The germline CDR1 and CDR2 sequences are SQVTM and ANQGSEA. The CDR3 loop is CSVETRDTSGRAYNEQFF. CDR3 bases read: TGCAGCGTTGAAACCAGGGATACTAGCGGGAGGGCCTACAATGAG.

This clone was recorded many times. A read error may account for a junction end that differs from germline. The read stops 3 residues short of the end of the CDR3; the missing end is completed from the germline J gene. This chain connects TRBV4-2 to TRBJ2-1; possibly TRBD2 for D (5 bases). CDR3 size: 13 residues. In germline, CDR1 is LGHNA, CDR2 YNFKEQ. CDR3 DNA (partial): TGCGCCAGCAGCCAAGATGAGGGTGGTGAG. Translated: CASSQDEGGE. The CDR3, in full, reads CASSQDEGGEQFF.

This clone was detected ten times or more. The part of the CDR3 DNA that was read is TGTGCCAGTAAGCAGAGCGGGAGGGGAACCGGGGAG. It is translated as CASKQSGRGTGE. The entire CDR3 protein is CASKQSGRGTGELFF. The V gene is TRBV19, the J gene TRBJ2-2, with 10 bases lining up with TRBD2. Read coverage stops 3 residues before the CDR3 terminus; the germline J gene supplies the remainder. The CDR3 is 15 amino acids. Germline CDR1 is LNHDA and CDR2 is SQIVND (reference sequence). V shed 7 bases, J shed 5 bases, and the junction held 7 bases outside the gene matches. The variable domain in full, with the rest retrieved from reference TRBV19 and TRBJ2-2, is DGGITQSPKYLFRKEGQNVTLSCEQNLNHDAMYWYRQDPGQGLRLIYYSQIVNDFQKGDIAEGYSVSREKKESFPLTVTSAQKNPTAFYLCASKQSGRGTGELFFGEGSRLTVL.

This clone was picked up many times. The sequenced part of the CDR3 DNA is TGCGCCAGCAGCTTGGCACTAGCGGGAGGGCCTAGTCCAGATACG. Protein sequence: CASSLALAGGPSPDT. The whole CDR3 sequence reads CASSLALAGGPSPDTQYF. This chain joins TRBV5-1 and TRBJ2-3; TRBD2 matches at 13 bases. The CDR3 end falls 3 residues outside the read, so it is completed with the germline J gene. Germline CDR1 SGHRS, CDR2 YFSETQ. This CDR3 has 18 amino acids. After removal of 0 bases from V and 4 bases from J, the junction contained 8 bases not matched to a gene.

This clone was detected many times. The missing CDR3 end, 3 residues past where the read stops, is filled in from the germline J gene. The chain is built from TRBV4-1 and TRBJ2-1, with 8 bases aligning to TRBD1. Germline CDR1 MGHRA, CDR2 YSYEKL. This CDR3 contains 14 residues. With 1 base clipped from V and 7 bases from J, the junction kept 3 bases outside the gene matches. Incomplete CDR3 DNA: TGCGCCAGCAGCCAAGGGACAGGGTTGAATGAG. It is translated as CASSQGTGLNE. The full CDR3 is CASSQGTGLNEQFF.

This clone was detected ten times or more. The read stops 3 residues short of the end of the CDR3; the missing end is completed from the germline J gene. The chain recombines TRBV12-5 with TRBJ2-7; 8 nucleotides align to TRBD1. Germline V gives CDR1 LGHNT, CDR2 FRNRAP. Trimming at V came to 0 bases and at J to 2 bases, leaving 6 bases not matched to a gene. The CDR3 is 16 residues long. The CDR3 spells CASGLVQGRGPYEQYF. CDR3 DNA (partial): TGTGCTAGTGGTTTGGTACAGGGCAGGGGGCCCTACGAG. Full variable domain (remainder filled in from reference TRBV12-5 and TRBJ2-7): DARVTQTPRHKVTEMGQEVTMRCQPILGHNTVFWYRQTMMQGLELLAYFRNRAPLDDSGMPKDRFSAEMPDATLATLKIQPSEPRDSAVYFCASGLVQGRGPYEQYFGPGTRLTVT.

This clone was counted at least ten times. The read comes to an end 3 residues before the CDR3 does, leaving the germline J gene to fill in the end. The gene calls are TRBV5-1 and TRBJ1-3; a weak D match, TRBD1 (5 bases). V lost 6 bases and J 0 bases, leaving 10 bases between the germline ends. The V gene's germline CDR1 is SGHRS and CDR2 YFSETQ. The CDR3 runs 14 residues. The CDR3 bases that were read are TGCGCCAGCAAGGAGGGGAACTCTGGAAACACC. It encodes CASKEGNSGNT. The whole CDR3 protein reads CASKEGNSGNTIYF.

This clone was detected ten times or more. With the read ending 3 residues before the CDR3 end, the germline J gene is used to fill in that end. The V call is TRBV5-1, the J call TRBJ2-5, with TRBD1 identical over 10 bases. V lost 0 bases and J lost 5; bases outside the gene matches: 7. Germline CDR1 reads SGHRS; CDR2 reads YFSETQ. This CDR3 is built from 16 residues. CDR3 protein: CASSLAGGQGWETQYF. The DNA read from the CDR3 is TGCGCCAGCAGCTTGGCAGGGGGACAGGGGTGGGAGACC.

Ten or more counts support this clone. Read coverage stops 3 residues before the CDR3 terminus; the germline J gene supplies the remainder. The V call is TRBV5-1, the J call TRBJ2-5, with 12 positions matching TRBD2. In germline, CDR1 is SGHRS, CDR2 YFSETQ. J lost 3 bases, V lost 0 bases, and 0 bases had no gene match. The CDR3 runs to 15 residues. The CDR3 protein is CASSLGTSGEETQYF. The DNA read from the CDR3 is TGCGCCAGCAGCTTGGGGACTAGCGGGGAAGAGACC.

This clone has a count of ten or more. The read halts 3 residues ahead of the CDR3 end, with the missing end drawn from the germline J gene. V and J are TRBV10-3 and TRBJ1-5; D may be TRBD1 (5 bases). Germline V CDR1 and CDR2: ENHRY, SYGVKD. CDR3 length: 12 residues. Trimming took 10 bases from V and 3 from J, leaving 10 bases between them. CDR3 bases read: TGTGCCACCATGGACAACAATCAGCCC. Translating gives CATMDNNQP. Given in full, the CDR3 is CATMDNNQPQHF.

This clone was seen many times. The read ends 3 residues shy of where the CDR3 ends; the end is completed using the germline J gene. This chain connects TRBV28 to TRBJ1-5; TRBD1 agrees at 8 bases. The CDR3 sequence is 16 residues long. Germline V gene lookup returns CDR1 MDHEN and CDR2 SYDVKM. V shed 5 bases and J 0 bases; nucleotides not matched to a gene: 6. The sequenced part of the CDR3 DNA is TGTGCCAGCAGTCCCGGGACAGGTTATAGCAATCAGCCC. It specifies CASSPGTGYSNQP. The entire CDR3 reads CASSPGTGYSNQPQHF.

Many counts were recorded for this clone. The read terminates 3 residues before the CDR3 end, so the remaining end is supplied by the germline J gene. The rearrangement uses TRBV2 and TRBJ2-1; weak D call: TRBD2 (6 bases). CDR1 and CDR2 (germline): SNHLY, FYNNEI. CDR3 length: 15 residues. Trimming took 3 bases from V and 5 from J, leaving 14 bases between them. The CDR3 loop is CASSDPPGGDNEQFF. CDR3 DNA, as far as it was read: TGTGCCAGCAGTGATCCCCCTGGAGGGGACAATGAG.